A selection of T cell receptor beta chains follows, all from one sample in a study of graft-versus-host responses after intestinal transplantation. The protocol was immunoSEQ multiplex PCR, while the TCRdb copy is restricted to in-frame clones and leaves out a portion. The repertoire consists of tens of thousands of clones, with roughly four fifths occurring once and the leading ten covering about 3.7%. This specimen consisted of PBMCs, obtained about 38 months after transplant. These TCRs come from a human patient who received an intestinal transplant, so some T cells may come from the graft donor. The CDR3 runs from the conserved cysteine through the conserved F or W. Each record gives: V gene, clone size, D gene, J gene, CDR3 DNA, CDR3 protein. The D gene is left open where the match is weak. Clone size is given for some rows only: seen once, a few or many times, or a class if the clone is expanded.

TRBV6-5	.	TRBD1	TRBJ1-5	TGTGCCAGCGAAACAGGGGACGGCAATCAGCCCCAGCATTTT	CASETGDGNQPQHF
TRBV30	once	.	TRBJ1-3	TGTGGTAGGGCCTCTGGAAACACCATATATTTT	CGRASGNTIYF
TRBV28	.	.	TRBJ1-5	TGTGCCAGCAGTTCAGGGATCGGCAATCAGCCCCAGCATTTT	CASSSGIGNQPQHF
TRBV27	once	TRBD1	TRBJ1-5	TGTGCCAGCAGTTCCCTCGACAGGGAGCCTCAGCCCCAGCATTTT	CASSSLDREPQPQHF
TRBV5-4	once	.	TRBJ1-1	TGTGCCAGCAGCCGAGGAGGAGGGATGAACACTGAAGCTTTCTTT	CASSRGGGMNTEAFF
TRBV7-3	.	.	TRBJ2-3	TGTGCCAGCAGCCAAACAAGGGTCACAGATACGCAGTATTTT	CASSQTRVTDTQYF
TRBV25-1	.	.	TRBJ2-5	TGTGCCAGCAGTGGCCCCACCGGCAGGAATCAAGAGACCCAGTACTTC	CASSGPTGRNQETQYF
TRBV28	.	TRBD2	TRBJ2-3	TGTGCCAGCACCGGGGGGGGGCAGCACACAGATACGCAGTATTTT	CASTGGGQHTDTQYF
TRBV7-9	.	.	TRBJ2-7	TGTGCCAGCAGCTTACCCACACAGCGCTACGAGCAGTACTTC	CASSLPTQRYEQYF
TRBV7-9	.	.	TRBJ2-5	TGTGCCAGCAGCTTAGCCTGGCAGAAGGCCCAGTACTTC	CASSLAWQKAQYF
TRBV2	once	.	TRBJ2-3	TGTGCCAGCAGTGAGACAGATACGCAGTATTTT	CASSETDTQYF
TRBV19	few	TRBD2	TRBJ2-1	TGTGCCAGTAGTCCCGGGACTAGCGGGGTCAGGGAGCAGTTCTTC	CASSPGTSGVREQFF
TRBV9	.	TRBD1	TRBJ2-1	TGTGCCAGCAGCGTAGACCCTGGGACAGGGGTTAGGAATGAGCAGTTCTTC	CASSVDPGTGVRNEQFF
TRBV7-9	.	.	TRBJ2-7	TGTGCCAGCAGCTTTCGTAGCGGCTCCTACGAGCAGTACTTC	CASSFRSGSYEQYF
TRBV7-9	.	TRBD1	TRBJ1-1	TGTGCCAGCGGGACAGGGGGCACTGAAGCTTTCTTT	CASGTGGTEAFF
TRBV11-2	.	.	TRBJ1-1	TGTGCCAGCAGCCTCATGTTAACAGGACGTACTGAAGCTTTCTTT	CASSLMLTGRTEAFF
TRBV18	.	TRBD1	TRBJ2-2	TGTGCCAGCTCACCAGCGGACAGGGCGAACACCGGGGAGCTGTTTTTT	CASSPADRANTGELFF
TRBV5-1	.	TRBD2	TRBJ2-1	TGCGCCAGCAGCTTGGGACTAGCGGGAATCAATGAGCAGTTCTTC	CASSLGLAGINEQFF
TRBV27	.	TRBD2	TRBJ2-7	TGTGCCAGCAGTTTGGGGAGGGGATCCCTCTACGAGCAGTACTTC	CASSLGRGSLYEQYF
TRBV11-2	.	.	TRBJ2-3	TGTGCCAGCAGCTTAAGGAGCTCGCGCGGGACTTCGAGCTCAGATACGCAGTATTTT	CASSLRSSRGTSSSDTQYF
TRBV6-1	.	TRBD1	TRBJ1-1	TGTGCCAGCACAAGGACAGGCACCATGAACACTGAAGCTTTCTTT	CASTRTGTMNTEAFF
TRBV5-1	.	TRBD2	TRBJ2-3	TGCGCCAGCAGCCCGACACTAGCGGGGGGGACAGATACGCAGTATTTT	CASSPTLAGGTDTQYF
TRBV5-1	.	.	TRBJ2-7	TGCGCCAGCAGCTTGGCGGGGGACGAGCAGTACTTC	CASSLAGDEQYF
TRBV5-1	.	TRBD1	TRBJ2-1	TGCGCCAGCAGCTTGAGTATCGGGACAGGGCCAAACAATGAGCAGTTCTTC	CASSLSIGTGPNNEQFF
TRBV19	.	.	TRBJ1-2	TGTGCCAGTACCGAACAAGGGCAGGGATATGGCTACACCTTC	CASTEQGQGYGYTF
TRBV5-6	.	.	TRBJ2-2	TGTGCCAGCAGCTCCGGGGCGGGACGGGACACCGGGGAGCTGTTTTTT	CASSSGAGRDTGELFF
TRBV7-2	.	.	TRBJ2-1	TGTGCCAGCAGCTTACTGGGACACAATGAGCAGTTCTTC	CASSLLGHNEQFF
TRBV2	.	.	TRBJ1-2	TGTGCCAGCAGTGAGGAGGCGGTTGGCTACACCTTC	CASSEEAVGYTF
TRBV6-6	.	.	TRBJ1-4	TGTGCCAGCAGCCCCCAGAATGAAAAACTGTTTTTT	CASSPQNEKLFF
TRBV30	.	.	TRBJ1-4	TGTGCCTGGAGCAGGGTGGGGAATGAAAAACTGTTTTTT	CAWSRVGNEKLFF
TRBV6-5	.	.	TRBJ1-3	TGTGCCAGCAGTTACCCGGGGACGGGAAACACCATATATTTT	CASSYPGTGNTIYF
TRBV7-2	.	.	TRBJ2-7	TGTGCCAGCAGCGGAGGGGACGGCTCCTACGAGCAGTACTTC	CASSGGDGSYEQYF
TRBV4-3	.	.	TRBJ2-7	TGCGCCAGCAGCCAAGTACTTGGGGGCTACGAGCAGTACTTC	CASSQVLGGYEQYF
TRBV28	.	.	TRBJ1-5	TGTGCCAGCAGGGCGGGTTCAGAGCCCCAGCATTTT	CASRAGSEPQHF
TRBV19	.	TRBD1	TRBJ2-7	TGTGCCAGTAGCCCAGGGGGCTGGACCTACGAGCAGTACTTC	CASSPGGWTYEQYF
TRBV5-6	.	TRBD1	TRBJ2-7	TGTGCCAGCACCAGGACAGGGGCCGTTCCCTACGAGCAGTACTTC	CASTRTGAVPYEQYF
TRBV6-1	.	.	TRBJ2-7	TGTGCCAGCAGTGGGGACGGCTTGTACGAGCAGTACTTC	CASSGDGLYEQYF
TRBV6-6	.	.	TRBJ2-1	TGTGCCAGCAGTTACCTAGGCGATCGGGATGAGCAGTTCTTC	CASSYLGDRDEQFF
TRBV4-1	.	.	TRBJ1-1	TGCGCCAGCAGCCAAGCCGTCGGACCCCCTGAAGCTTTCTTT	CASSQAVGPPEAFF
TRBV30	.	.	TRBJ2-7	TGTGCCTGGAGTACAGGGCCCGGCGAGCAGTACTTC	CAWSTGPGEQYF
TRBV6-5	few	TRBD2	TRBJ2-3	TGTGCCAGCAGTTCGTCGAGCGGGAGTGGGGCAGATACGCAGTATTTT	CASSSSSGSGADTQYF
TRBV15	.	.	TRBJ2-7	TGTGCCACCAGCAGAGGTCAAACCTACGAGCAGTACTTC	CATSRGQTYEQYF
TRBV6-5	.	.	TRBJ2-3	TGTGCCAGCAGTTCACCGCGGGATACGCAGTATTTT	CASSSPRDTQYF
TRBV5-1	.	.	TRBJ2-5	TGCGCCAGCAGAAATCTTGACTTTCAAGAGACCCAGTACTTC	CASRNLDFQETQYF
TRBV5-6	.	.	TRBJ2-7	TGTGCCAGCAGCTTGGGCCTGAGCTCCTACGAGCAGTACTTC	CASSLGLSSYEQYF
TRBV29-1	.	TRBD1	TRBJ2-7	TGCAGCGTTGAAACAGGGGGCGGGTACGAGCAGTACTTC	CSVETGGGYEQYF